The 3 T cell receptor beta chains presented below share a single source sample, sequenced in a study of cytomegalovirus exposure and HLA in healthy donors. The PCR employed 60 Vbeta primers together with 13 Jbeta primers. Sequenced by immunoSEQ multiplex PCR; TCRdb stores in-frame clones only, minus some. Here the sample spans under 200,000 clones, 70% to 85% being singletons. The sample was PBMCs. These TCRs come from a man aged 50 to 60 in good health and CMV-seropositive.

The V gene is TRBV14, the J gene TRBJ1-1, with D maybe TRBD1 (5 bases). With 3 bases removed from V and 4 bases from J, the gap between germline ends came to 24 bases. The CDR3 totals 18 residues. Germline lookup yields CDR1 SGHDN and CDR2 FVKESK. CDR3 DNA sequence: TGTGCCAGCAGCCAGACCGGGCCCCGGGGGAGAGTTGGCACTGAAGCTTTCTTT. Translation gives CASSQTGPRGRVGTEAFF.

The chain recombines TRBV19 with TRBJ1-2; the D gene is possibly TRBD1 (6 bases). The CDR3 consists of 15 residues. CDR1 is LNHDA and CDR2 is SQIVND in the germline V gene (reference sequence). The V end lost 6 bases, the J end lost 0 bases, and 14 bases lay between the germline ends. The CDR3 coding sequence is TGTGCCAGTAGATACAGGGTGCGAACTAACTATGGCTACACCTTC. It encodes CASRYRVRTNYGYTF. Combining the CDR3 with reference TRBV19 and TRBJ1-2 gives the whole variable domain DGGITQSPKYLFRKEGQNVTLSCEQNLNHDAMYWYRQDPGQGLRLIYYSQIVNDFQKGDIAEGYSVSREKKESFPLTVTSAQKNPTAFYLCASRYRVRTNYGYTFGSGTRLTVV.

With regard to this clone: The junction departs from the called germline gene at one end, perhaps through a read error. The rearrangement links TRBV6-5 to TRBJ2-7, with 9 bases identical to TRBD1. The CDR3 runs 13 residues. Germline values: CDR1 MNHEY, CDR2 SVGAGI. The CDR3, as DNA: TGTGTCAGCAGCAAAGGACAGGGGCGCGAGCAGTACTTC. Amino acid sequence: CVSSKGQGREQYF.